This T cell receptor (beta chain) was recorded in a study of cytomegalovirus exposure and HLA in healthy donors. PCR employed 60 Vbeta and 13 Jbeta primers. Only in-frame clones appear in the TCRdb table, and some are missing; sequencing was by immunoSEQ multiplex PCR. In the table there are roughly 150,000 clones, around 75% of which are singletons. Germline V gives CDR1 SGHNT, CDR2 YYREEE (reference sequence). The CDR3 runs to 13 residues. V lost 4 bases to trimming and J lost 5 bases, with 10 bases between them. This receptor was taken from a man between 18 and 35 years old in good health and CMV-seropositive. This sequence joins TRBV5-4 and TRBJ2-1, with D possibly being TRBD2 (5 bases). The sample taken for sequencing was PBMCs. The CDR3 sequence is CASSQLEDNEQFF. For the CDR3, the DNA is TGTGCCAGCAGCCAACTGGAGGACAATGAGCAGTTCTTC.